Listed below are T cell receptor beta chains from one sample, sequenced in a study of cytomegalovirus exposure and HLA in healthy donors. Here immunoSEQ multiplex PCR was the method, and the copy in TCRdb shows in-frame clones only, minus some. Of about 110,000 clones listed, 75% to 85% are singletons. The sequenced sample was PBMCs. The receptor source for this set is a man in his forties or fifties in good health and CMV-seronegative. Each CDR3 is given with its conserved first and last residue. The order of the fields is CDR3 protein, CDR3 DNA, D gene, J gene, V gene, clone size. The D gene is left open where the match is weak. Clone size is not always given. Where it is, it says once, few, many or a class for expanded clones.

CSCSNSNYGYTF TGCAGCTGTTCTAACAGCAACTATGGCTACACCTTC . TRBJ1-2 TRBV29-1 .
CASSEALRDIQYF TGTGCCAGCAGTGAAGCGCTCCGAGACATTCAGTACTTC . TRBJ2-4 TRBV6-1 .
CASSLGQEIEAFF TGTGCCAGCAGCTTGGGACAGGAAATTGAAGCTTTCTTT TRBD1 TRBJ1-1 TRBV6-6 .
CASSWQGGTEAFF TGTGCCAGCAGTTGGCAGGGAGGTACTGAAGCTTTCTTT . TRBJ1-1 TRBV6-5 few
CASSSETEDTGELFF TGTGCCAGCAGCTCGGAAACCGAGGACACCGGGGAGCTGTTTTTT . TRBJ2-2 TRBV7-6 once
CASSSRTSADTQYF TGTGCCAGCAGCTCCAGGACTAGCGCAGATACGCAGTATTTT TRBD2 TRBJ2-3 TRBV9 .
CASSIHGQGGMNTEAFF TGCGCCAGCAGCATACACGGACAGGGGGGCATGAACACTGAAGCTTTCTTT TRBD1 TRBJ1-1 TRBV5-1 .
CASSLVASPGQETQYF TGCGCCAGCAGCTTGGTGGCTAGCCCTGGACAAGAGACCCAGTACTTC . TRBJ2-5 TRBV5-1 once
CASSLVGMGQENYGYTF TGTGCCAGCAGCTTGGTGGGCATGGGACAGGAGAACTATGGCTACACCTTC TRBD1 TRBJ1-2 TRBV5-6 .
CASSLGAGGNTIYF TGTGCCAGCAGCTTGGGGGCTGGTGGAAACACCATATATTTT . TRBJ1-3 TRBV7-7 .
CASSSRTGVNEKLFF TGTGCCAGCAGCTCAAGGACAGGCGTTAATGAAAAACTGTTTTTT TRBD1 TRBJ1-4 TRBV5-6 .
CASSTPTGVGEKLFF TGTGCCAGCAGCACACCGACAGGGGTCGGTGAAAAACTGTTTTTT TRBD1 TRBJ1-4 TRBV9 .
CASSVIRDSNEQFF TGTGCCAGCAGTGTTATCCGGGACAGCAATGAGCAGTTCTTC TRBD1 TRBJ2-1 TRBV6-1 .
CASSRGGDEKLFF TGTGCCAGTAGTAGGGGGGGTGACGAAAAACTGTTTTTT . TRBJ1-4 TRBV19 .
CASGLWERNQPQHF TGTGCCAGCGGCCTGTGGGAGAGGAATCAGCCCCAGCATTTT . TRBJ1-5 TRBV6-1 .
CAWSGDRDTEAFF TGTGCCTGGAGCGGGGACAGGGATACTGAAGCTTTCTTT TRBD1 TRBJ1-1 TRBV30 .